What follows is one T cell receptor (beta chain) and its context. The antigen this receptor binds is unknown. Per-base qualities were not stored, and no clone one base away is much larger. TCRbeta CDR3 regions were amplified from genomic DNA using the immunoSEQ Assay, a bias-controlled multiplex PCR. As for the authors' bioinformatics: The number of nucleated cells in each sample was estimated from the amplification of reference gene primers within the assay. To quantify the absolute abundance of each unique TCRbeta CDR3 rearrangement, sequence reads were collapsed and filtered. For each sample, productive Simpson clonality was calculated as the square root of Simpson's diversity index across productive rearrangements. Here the immuneACCESS table is served through TCRdb, limited to in-frame sequences with V and J called. Missing clones are a known gap in these copies; in checked studies unresolved V genes cover under half, and the rest lacks a known reason. The V and J calls and clone size are taken from that table; D and trimming were inferred from the DNA. Here the sample has some 390,000 clones; 75% to 90% occur a single time. The ten largest account for around 1.1% of the sample.

Participants in the prospective study were aged about 18 to 90 years, lived in 24 United States geographic areas, and enrolled through a virtual design. Cohort assignment in the prospective study relied on participant-reported clinical history from a screening survey and a study questionnaire. Recovered participants in ImmuneRACE Cohort 3 were defined by two consecutive negative NP/OP PCR tests, clearance by a healthcare professional, or resolution of symptoms. In the prospective study, mobile phlebotomists collected whole blood, serum and a nasopharyngeal or oropharyngeal swab from each participant. Participants in the prospective study had the option to provide additional blood draws and questionnaires over a roughly 2-month period. Before DNA extraction, prospective study blood samples were shipped either frozen or at room temperature. Trimming removed 5 bases from V and 1 base from J; the gene matches leave 9 bases unexplained. The germline V gene (reference sequence) sets CDR1 to SEHNR and CDR2 to FQNEAQ. There are 18 amino acids in the CDR3, from cysteine to phenylalanine inclusive. Only the CDR3 part of the read is kept: 54 bases, read in frame from the first base.

The sample belongs to a study of blood T cell repertoires in COVID-19 (dated by TCRdb to about 2020). Background on the whole study: Samples covering the acute and convalescent phases of COVID-19 were provided by collaborators in the United States, Italy and Spain. Deeply sampled blood TCRbeta repertoires from subjects exposed to, actively infected with, or recovered from COVID-19 were included in the dataset. Samples were obtained from the ongoing ImmuneRACE study (first 160 participants) and from about 1,300 subjects provided by 6 global collaborators. The sample metadata nearly always contained a de-identified subject ID, COVID-19 status, age in years and sex. A freely available public database, intended as a resource for researchers studying the immune response to SARS-CoV-2, is where the repertoires were released. The material from the prospective study consisted of cDNA or gDNA derived from T cells, B-cell-depleted T cells, or PBMCs. Where available, HLA class I and class II types were taken from metadata supplied by the sample provider and were not determined by assay-based typing.

Study-wide findings and limitations: Clinical and demographic metadata were provided uncurated, with the amount varying by source and participant.

The sample was PBMCs or T cells enriched from blood (not recorded which). Here the chain combines TRBV7-9 and TRBJ2-6, and 9 junctional nucleotides match TRBD1. The clonotype was recovered from a man in his thirties or forties who had recovered from COVID-19. The base sequence is TGTGCCAGCAGCGGGAGAGGGACAGGGCGGTCTGGGGCCAACGTCCTGACTTTC. It translates to CASSGRGTGRSGANVLTF.